This note documents a single T cell receptor (beta chain) sequence. The data are from a study of T cell changes during pregnancy in multiple sclerosis. The assay was immunoSEQ multiplex PCR, and TCRdb's table has in-frame clones only and misses some. The sample shows 60,000 to 75,000 clones, under 95% of them seen only once. The V end lost 0 bases, the J end lost 6 bases, and 6 bases lay between the germline ends. The germline V gene has CDR1 SGHVS and CDR2 FNYEAQ. CDR3 length: 13 amino acids. The receptor comes from a female donor with multiple sclerosis, enrolled in a pregnancy study. The rearrangement joins TRBV7-6 to TRBJ2-1, with a possible D match to TRBD2 (5 bases). Sequenced here: peripheral blood, sampled in the third trimester of pregnancy. Written as DNA, the CDR3 is TGTGCCAGCAGCTTAGCGGGAGCCAATGAGCAGTTCTTC. This encodes CASSLAGANEQFF.